One sample yielded the 15 T cell receptor beta chains listed below, sequenced in a study of blood T cell repertoires in COVID-19. The repertoire was sequenced with immunoSEQ multiplex PCR; TCRdb's copy has only in-frame clones and lacks some. The table records tens of thousands of clones, 76% of them present only once. Source material: peripheral blood. All receptors derive from a man older than 75 with acute or convalescent COVID-19.

The chain joins TRBV11-2 to TRBJ2-5, with D unclear. The CDR3 loop spans 14 amino acids. Germline V gene lookup returns CDR1 SGHAT and CDR2 FQNNGV. Trimming left V 1 base short and J 2 bases short, with 8 bases between. The CDR3, as DNA: TGTGCCAGCAGCTTAGGGGCGTCACAAGAGACCCAGTACTTC. Amino acids: CASSLGASQETQYF.

This clone appeared once. The CDR3 is CASSLAEPGLGYTF. The CDR3 coding sequence is TGTGCCAGCAGTTTAGCAGAGCCGGGACTGGGCTACACCTTC. The rearrangement joins TRBV28 to TRBJ1-2; the D gene is possibly TRBD1 (5 bases). The CDR3 totals 14 residues. V lost 2 bases and J 8 bases, leaving 15 bases between the germline ends. Looked up from germline, CDR1 is MDHEN and CDR2 is SYDVKM.

This clone was counted once. The genes are TRBV5-5 and TRBJ2-7; maybe TRBD1 (6 bases). This CDR3 has 15 amino acids. Trimming shortened V by 0 bases and J by 9 bases, and 19 bases separated the two germline ends. Per germline, CDR1 SGHKS and CDR2 YYEKEE (reference sequence). The CDR3 spells CASSLGQDPPGGQYF. DNA for the CDR3: TGTGCCAGCAGCTTGGGACAGGACCCGCCGGGTGGGCAGTACTTC.

This rearrangement joins TRBV5-6 to TRBJ1-5; D not certain. Germline V gives CDR1 SGHDT, CDR2 YYEEEE. V lost 1 base and J lost 5, with 10 bases in between. The CDR3 is made up of 14 amino acids. This chain's CDR3 is CASSLIRGDQPQHF. The CDR3 DNA follows: TGTGCCAGCAGCTTGATTCGGGGAGATCAGCCCCAGCATTTT.

The chain is built from TRBV10-1 and TRBJ1-1, with 7 positions matching TRBD1. Germline trimming cut 4 bases from V and 10 bases from J; bases unmatched to any gene: 12. The CDR3 runs to 14 residues. The germline CDR1 and CDR2 sequences are WNHNN and SYGVQD (reference sequence). The CDR3 sequence is CASSAGTAKGAAFF. The CDR3 region has the DNA TGCGCCAGCAGTGCCGGGACAGCTAAGGGTGCAGCTTTCTTT.

The chain recombines TRBV6-1 with TRBJ1-2; D ambiguous. The CDR3 runs 14 residues. V was shortened by 2 bases and J by 6 bases, with 13 bases between the two germline ends. CDR1 MNHNS and CDR2 SASEGT come from the germline V gene. The CDR3 sequence is CASSENWRDDGYTF. The CDR3 DNA reads as TGTGCCAGCAGTGAAAATTGGAGGGATGATGGCTACACCTTC.

The chain uses TRBV11-3 and TRBJ2-2; 8 bases line up with TRBD2. The length of the CDR3 is 15 residues. The trim removed 3 bases at V and 9 bases at J, leaving 9 bases unmatched. From germline, CDR1 is SGHNT and CDR2 YENEEA. In nucleotides, the CDR3 is TGTGCCAGCAGCTTTCGGGGGGGCAGCATTCGGGAGCTGTTTTTT. Translated, it gives CASSFRGGSIRELFF.

The chain couples TRBV5-4 to TRBJ2-5, with TRBD2 matching over 8 bases. J was trimmed by 6 bases and V by 4 bases; bases with no gene match: 11. Germline V CDR1 and CDR2: SGHNT, YYREEE (reference sequence). The CDR3 runs to 15 residues. In nucleotides, the CDR3 is TGTGCCAGCAGCCTCGACGGGGGGGTGGAGAAGACCCAGTACTTC. Encoded protein: CASSLDGGVEKTQYF.

This chain joins TRBV13 and TRBJ2-3; the D is unclear. Trimming removed 8 bases at V and 0 bases at J, with 9 bases between. Germline CDR1 reads PRHDT; CDR2 reads FYEKMQ (reference sequence). The CDR3 loop spans 13 amino acids. The CDR3 DNA sequence: TGTGCCAGCCGCTCCACTAGCACAGATACGCAGTATTTT. Its translation is CASRSTSTDTQYF.

The chain has TRBV7-2 and TRBJ1-1; 8 positions agree with TRBD1. V gave up 7 bases and J gave up 5 bases; unmatched junction bases: 9. Germline V gene sequence: CDR1 SGHTA, CDR2 FQGNSA. This CDR3 spans 14 amino acids. CDR3 in DNA: TGTGCCAGCAAGCTTACTCAGGGGGCGACTGAAGCTTTCTTT. Its translation is CASKLTQGATEAFF.

This clone has a count of ten or more. The chain couples TRBV3-1 (or the pseudogene TRBV3-2) to TRBJ2-4; 7 bases align to TRBD1. The CDR3 contains 13 residues. CDR1 and CDR2 (germline): LGHDT, YNNKEL (reference sequence). J lost 6 bases, V lost 4 bases, and 3 bases had no gene match. This CDR3 is CASSRNRGNIQYF. DNA of the CDR3: TGTGCCAGCAGCCGCAACAGGGGAAACATTCAGTACTTC.

V gene TRBV4-1 combines with J gene TRBJ1-1; 8 nucleotides agree with TRBD1. Germline V lookup: CDR1 MGHRA, CDR2 YSYEKL. The CDR3 runs to 14 residues. With 3 bases clipped from V and 8 bases from J, the junction kept 8 bases outside the gene matches. The CDR3 region is CASSQDRVRLEAFF. CDR3 nucleotides: TGCGCCAGCAGCCAGGACAGGGTCCGGTTGGAAGCTTTCTTT.

This clone was seen repeatedly, ten times or more. Other DNA sequences from this sample encode an identical CDR3 as well. The chain carries TRBV6-5 and TRBJ1-1, with D unclear. The V and J ends lost 6 bases and 4 bases respectively, with 18 bases between them. The CDR3 is made up of 15 amino acids. Germline V gene lookup returns CDR1 MNHEY and CDR2 SVGAGI. The CDR3 DNA sequence: TGTGCCAGCAGATTACTGGCGGGGTCTGGCACTGAAGCTTTCTTT. It is translated as CASRLLAGSGTEAFF.

The chain employs TRBV7-9 and TRBJ2-7, with 7 bases aligning to TRBD1. V lost 5 bases, J lost 5 bases, and 12 bases stayed unmatched. Germline values: CDR1 SEHNR, CDR2 FQNEAQ (reference sequence). CDR3 size: 15 residues. The CDR3 here is CASSPRGQGTNEQYF. Written as DNA, the CDR3 is TGTGCCAGCAGCCCAAGGGGGCAGGGAACCAACGAGCAGTACTTC. Based on the CDR3 plus reference TRBV7-9 and TRBJ2-7, the full variable domain is DTGVSQNPRHKITKRGQNVTFRCDPISEHNRLYWYRQTLGQGPEFLTYFQNEAQLEKSRLLSDRFSAERPKGSFSTLEIQRTEQGDSAMYLCASSPRGQGTNEQYFGPGTRLTVT.

The CDR3 bases are TGCGCCAGCAGCCAAGCCCTTACGGGACACGCGGACTACGAGCAGTACTTC. Amino acid sequence: CASSQALTGHADYEQYF. The genes are TRBV4-1 and TRBJ2-7; tentatively, D is TRBD1 (6 bases). This CDR3 spans 17 amino acids. Germline assignment: CDR1 MGHRA and CDR2 YSYEKL. The germline V and J ends were trimmed by 1 base and 3 bases, with 19 bases remaining between them.